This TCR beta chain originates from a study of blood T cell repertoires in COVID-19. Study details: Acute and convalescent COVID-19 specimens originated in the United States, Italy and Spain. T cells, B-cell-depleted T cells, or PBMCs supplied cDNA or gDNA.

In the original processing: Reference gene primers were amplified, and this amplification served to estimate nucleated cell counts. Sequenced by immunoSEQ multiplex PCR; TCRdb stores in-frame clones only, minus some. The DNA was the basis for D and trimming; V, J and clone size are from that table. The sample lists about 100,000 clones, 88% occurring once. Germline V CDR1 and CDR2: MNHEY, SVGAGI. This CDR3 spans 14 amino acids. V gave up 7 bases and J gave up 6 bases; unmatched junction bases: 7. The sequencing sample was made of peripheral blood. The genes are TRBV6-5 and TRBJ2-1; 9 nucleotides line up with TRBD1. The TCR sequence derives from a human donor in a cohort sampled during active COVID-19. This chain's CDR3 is CASIIPGQGNEQFF. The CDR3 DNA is TGTGCCAGCATTATCCCGGGACAGGGCAATGAGCAGTTCTTC.